The count of the clone carrying this T cell receptor (beta chain) is one. Its antigen is undetermined. Trimming at V came to 4 bases and at J to 5 bases, leaving 6 bases not matched to a gene. The V gene's germline CDR1 is SGHRS and CDR2 YFSETQ. This CDR3 is 14 amino acids long. This record comes from a study of PD-L1 blockade in urothelial cancer. Findings and caveats of the study: Lower pretreatment blood TCR clonality, under the median, predicted better survival, researchers reported.

Noted time point: peripheral blood 6 weeks after treatment start. Between 1 and 8 samples, pretreatment and on-treatment, were given by each patient. Sequenced by immunoSEQ multiplex PCR; TCRdb stores in-frame clones only, minus some. The sample has about 19,000 clones; about 85% are singletons. The clonotype originates from a man aged 50-60 years with urothelial cancer. The material was PBMCs, obtained around atezolizumab (anti-PD-L1) treatment. V and J are TRBV5-1 and TRBJ2-5, with 9 bases that match TRBD1. Written as DNA, the CDR3 is TGCGCCAGCAGCCTTGGACAGGGGATCGAGACCCAGTACTTC. Translating gives CASSLGQGIETQYF.